These 28 T cell receptor beta chains were sequenced from one sample in a study of patients and donors after allogeneic stem cell transplantation (dated by TCRdb to the early 2020s). Library generation was performed with RT-PCR. Sequenced using a NextSeq 550. TCRdb reworked the public reads: Q25 trimming with fastp, MiXCR clone assembly, productive beta chains retained. A single entry per CDR3 protein holds the most common genes and DNA from its merged rows. This sample lists some 960,000 distinct CDR3 sequences; roughly 18% were detected once. Roughly 6.4% of the sample is taken by the ten largest. The sequenced sample was blood, either unsorted or a sorted T cell fraction (not recorded which). These receptors were obtained from a human donor who was either an allogeneic HSCT recipient or a stem cell or donor lymphocyte infusion donor (not recorded which). It is not recorded whose cells these are; they may come from a transplant donor.

This chain joins TRBV7-3 and TRBJ2-2; maybe TRBD2 (6 bases). CDR1 is SGHTA and CDR2 is FQGTGA in the germline V gene. Trimming stripped 2 bases from V and 4 bases from J, with 14 bases between. CDR3 length: 16 residues. CDR3 nucleotides: TGTGCCAGCAGCTTACGGTCGGGAGTAGGCACCGGGGAGCTGTTTTTT. Translating gives CASSLRSGVGTGELFF.

The genes are TRBV27 and TRBJ2-3, with D perhaps TRBD1 (6 bases). The V gene's germline CDR1 is MNHEY and CDR2 SMNVEV (reference sequence). The CDR3 runs to 13 residues. Trimming cost V 2 bases and J 8 bases, with 11 bases left between them. The chain's CDR3 is CASSLQGWGTQYF. DNA for the CDR3: TGTGCCAGCAGTTTACAGGGGTGGGGTACGCAGTATTTT.

This clonotype was counted only a few times. DNA for the CDR3: TGCGCCAGCAGCCCGGGACTAGCGGGGGAACCAGATACGCAGTATTTT. This codes for CASSPGLAGEPDTQYF. This chain connects TRBV4-3 to TRBJ2-3, with 14 bases fitting TRBD2. Germline V lookup: CDR1 LGHNA, CDR2 YSLEER. CDR3 length: 16 residues. V shed 4 bases and J 4 bases; nucleotides not matched to a gene: 4.

In its sample, this clonotype was seen a few times. The genes are TRBV4-1 and TRBJ1-4; the D gene is possibly TRBD1 (5 bases). The germline CDR1 and CDR2 sequences are MGHRA and YSYEKL. Trimming pared 6 bases from V and 3 bases from J, leaving 14 bases between. CDR3 length: 15 residues. CDR3 protein: CASRGLQVPNEKLFF. Written as DNA, the CDR3 is TGCGCCAGCAGGGGATTACAGGTTCCTAATGAAAAACTGTTTTTT.

The chain couples TRBV6-2 or TRBV6-3 to TRBJ2-3; no clear D. Looked up from germline, CDR1 is MNHEY and CDR2 is SVGEGT. This CDR3 has 14 residues. V lost 5 bases and J lost 6, with 15 bases in between. CDR3 in DNA: TGTGCCAGCAGTAACCTTCTGGGTCTGGATACGCAGTATTTT. It codes for CASSNLLGLDTQYF.

This clonotype came up a few times. The rearrangement joins TRBV2 to TRBJ2-5, with 11 bases that match TRBD2. The V and J ends lost 4 bases and 1 base, in that order; junction bases with no gene match: 5. Germline V gene lookup returns CDR1 SNHLY and CDR2 FYNNEI. The CDR3 consists of 16 residues. In nucleotides, the CDR3 is TGTGCCAGCAGTGCCTCTAGCGGGAGGTTCCAAGAGACCCAGTACTTC. It specifies CASSASSGRFQETQYF.

This clonotype has ten or more counts. This rearrangement joins TRBV20-1 to TRBJ1-1; D is unclear. V lost 1 base, J lost 3 bases, and 3 bases lay in between. This CDR3 is 11 amino acids long. The germline CDR1 and CDR2 sequences are DFQATT and SNEGSKA (reference sequence). The CDR3 sequence is CSARGDTEAFF. CDR3 coding DNA: TGCAGTGCTAGAGGGGACACTGAAGCTTTCTTT.

This clonotype came up a few times. The rearrangement links TRBV7-3 to TRBJ2-2, with D perhaps matching TRBD2 (5 bases). V lost 1 base and J 0 bases, leaving 12 bases between the germline ends. The CDR3 runs to 17 residues. Germline values: CDR1 SGHTA, CDR2 FQGTGA. CDR3 in amino acids: CASSLIFRGTNTGELFF. CDR3 DNA sequence: TGTGCCAGCAGCTTAATATTCCGGGGAACGAACACCGGGGAGCTGTTTTTT.

This clonotype was seen a handful of times. The chain recombines TRBV18 with TRBJ1-5, with D possibly TRBD1 on 5 matching bases. V was pared by 4 bases and J by 5 bases, with 15 bases between. The germline gives CDR1 KGHSH, CDR2 LQKENI. CDR3 length: 15 residues. This CDR3 reads CASSQLPGGDQPQHF. In DNA form, the CDR3 reads TGTGCCAGCTCACAACTACCGGGAGGGGATCAGCCCCAGCATTTT.

This clonotype was counted between two and nine times. For the CDR3, the DNA is TGTGCCAGCAGAATTTTCGGGACACCTTCCGAGAACACTGAAGCTTTCTTT. This gives the protein CASRIFGTPSENTEAFF. The chain is built from TRBV4-2 and TRBJ1-1, with D possibly being TRBD1 (6 bases). Trimming took off 6 bases at V and 1 base at J, with 21 bases between the two ends. Germline V CDR1 and CDR2: LGHNA, YNFKEQ. The length of the CDR3 is 17 residues.

This clonotype was seen only a few times. The chain uses TRBV25-1 and TRBJ1-3; D gene uncertain. Germline V gene sequence: CDR1 MGHDK, CDR2 SYGVNS. This CDR3 contains 12 residues. V was shortened by 11 bases and J by 2 bases, with 10 bases between the two germline ends. Here the CDR3 DNA reads TGTGCCTACGCGGCACCTGGAAACACCATATATTTT. Amino acid sequence: CAYAAPGNTIYF. The full variable domain, with the rest looked up from reference TRBV25-1 and TRBJ1-3, is EADIYQTPRYLVIGTGKKITLECSQTMGHDKMYWYQQDPGMELHLIHYSYGVNSTEKGDLSSESTVSRIRTEHFPLTLESARPSHTSQYLCAYAAPGNTIYFGEGSWLTVV.

The V gene is TRBV7-8, the J gene TRBJ1-5, with 10 bases identical to TRBD1. With V trimmed by 5 bases and J by 9 bases, 13 bases remained unmatched. The CDR3 has 16 amino acids. Germline V gene sequence: CDR1 SGHVS, CDR2 FQNEAQ. CDR3 sequence (DNA): TGTGCCAGCAGCAGCAACCGGGACAGGGGTTTATGGCCCCAGCATTTT. Amino acid sequence: CASSSNRDRGLWPQHF.

Many counts were recorded for this clonotype. The rearrangement uses TRBV29-1 and TRBJ1-5, with D possibly TRBD1 on 5 matching bases. This CDR3 contains 14 residues. Trimming removed 7 bases at V and 4 bases at J, with 17 bases between. CDR1 is SQVTM and CDR2 is ANQGSEA in the germline V gene. The CDR3 DNA reads as TGCAGCGCTACGATACCGGGGCCGAATCAGCCCCAGCATTTT. As protein: CSATIPGPNQPQHF.

The rearrangement joins TRBV4-2 to TRBJ2-2; the match to TRBD1 covers 10 bases. J was trimmed by 5 bases and V by 4 bases; bases with no gene match: 7. Germline V CDR1 and CDR2: LGHNA, YNFKEQ. The CDR3 is 16 amino acids. CDR3 region: CASSPGGQGRTGELFF. CDR3 nucleotide sequence: TGTGCCAGCAGCCCCGGGGGACAGGGGAGGACCGGGGAGCTGTTTTTT.

There are a few counts of this clonotype. The rearrangement uses TRBV29-1 and TRBJ1-2, with unresolved D. The CDR3 is 11 residues long. Trimming cost V 2 bases and J 6 bases, with 7 bases left between them. From germline, CDR1 is SQVTM and CDR2 ANQGSEA. CDR3 amino acids: CSVELRDGYTF. The DNA for the CDR3 is TGCAGCGTTGAATTGAGGGATGGCTACACCTTC.

The CDR3 DNA reads as TGTGCCTGGGGCGGGACCAACAAGAAAGGCTTCTTT. It is translated as CAWGGTNKKGFF. This chain connects TRBV30 to TRBJ1-1; D is possibly TRBD1 (5 bases). V was clipped by 5 bases and J by 14 bases, with 21 bases between them. Germline CDR1 and CDR2: GTSNPN and SVGIG (reference sequence). The CDR3 extends over 12 amino acids.

The J gene is TRBJ2-3, the V gene TRBV6-5; either TRBD1 or TRBD2 may supply D (6 bases each). This CDR3 contains 16 residues. V lost 1 base and J lost 3, with 14 bases in between. The V gene's germline CDR1 is MNHEY and CDR2 SVGAGI. The CDR3 DNA reads as TGTGCCAGCAGTTACTATCGGGGGCTGGGTACAGATACGCAGTATTTT. This gives the protein CASSYYRGLGTDTQYF.

This clonotype was seen only once. The chain recombines TRBV4-3 with TRBJ1-5; D call uncertain. CDR1 is LGHNA, CDR2 YSLEER, per germline. This CDR3 region has 16 residues. V was trimmed by 0 bases and J by 0 bases, leaving 9 bases between them. The DNA for the CDR3 is TGCGCCAGCAGCCAAGATCGAATTTATAGCAATCAGCCCCAGCATTTT. Residues: CASSQDRIYSNQPQHF.

The chain couples TRBV19 to TRBJ2-1, with a weak D call TRBD2 (5 bases). CDR1 LNHDA and CDR2 SQIVND come from the germline V gene (reference sequence). This CDR3 is 12 amino acids long. V lost 2 bases to trimming and J lost 9 bases, with 8 bases between them. CDR3 DNA: TGTGCCAGTAGTATAAGAGGGAGTGAGCAGTTCTTC. Translating it yields CASSIRGSEQFF.

V usage is TRBV7-2 and J usage is TRBJ1-2; D is unclear. The V and J ends lost 0 bases and 4 bases respectively, with 15 bases between them. CDR1 is SGHTA, CDR2 FQGNSA, per germline. The CDR3 has 16 residues. As DNA, the CDR3 is TGTGCCAGCAGCTTAGCTAACGGACCACCGATCTATGGCTACACCTTC. Amino acids: CASSLANGPPIYGYTF.

This clonotype was found a few times. This sequence joins TRBV6-1 and TRBJ1-6, with TRBD1 matching over 7 bases. Germline trimming cut 6 bases from V and 7 bases from J; bases unmatched to any gene: 12. The CDR3 runs to 16 residues. The germline CDR1 and CDR2 sequences are MNHNS and SASEGT. In nucleotides, the CDR3 is TGTGCCAGCAGGACTTATCTCGACAGGGCGAATTCACCCCTCCACTTT. Translated: CASRTYLDRANSPLHF.

The genes are TRBV6-1 and TRBJ1-5; TRBD1 matches at 7 bases. This CDR3 comprises 13 residues. CDR1 MNHNS and CDR2 SASEGT come from the germline V gene. Trimming cost V 8 bases and J 5 bases; bases outside gene matches: 6. CDR3 DNA sequence: TGTGCCAGCGGCCAGGACAGGTATCAGCCCCAGCATTTT. The encoded protein is CASGQDRYQPQHF.

V usage is TRBV12-3 or TRBV12-4 and J usage is TRBJ2-7; 7 nucleotides line up with TRBD1. The CDR3 runs to 13 residues. The trim removed 2 bases at V and 6 bases at J, leaving 4 bases unmatched. In DNA, the CDR3 is TGTGCCAGCAGTTTAAGGGGGCCCCTCGAGCAGTACTTC. The encoded protein is CASSLRGPLEQYF.

The CDR3 here is CASIPGQPGNTIYF. Here the CDR3 DNA reads TGTGCCAGCATCCCGGGACAGCCTGGAAACACCATATATTTT. This chain links TRBV12-3 or TRBV12-4 with TRBJ1-3; TRBD1 agrees at 7 bases. CDR3 length: 14 residues. J gave up 2 bases and V 7 bases, and 5 bases lay outside the gene matches.

This clonotype was counted between two and nine times. The V and J genes are TRBV2 and TRBJ2-7, with 11 bases fitting TRBD2. V dropped 3 bases and J dropped 2; count of bases not matched to a gene: 3. Per the germline V gene, CDR1 is SNHLY and CDR2 is FYNNEI. CDR3 length: 15 amino acids. This CDR3 reads CASSEGLAVTYEQYF. As DNA, the CDR3 is TGTGCCAGCAGTGAGGGACTAGCGGTTACCTACGAGCAGTACTTC.

V gene TRBV5-1 combines with J gene TRBJ1-2; 9 bases are a match to TRBD1. The CDR3 runs 15 residues. V shed 4 bases, J shed 0 bases, and the junction held 4 bases outside the gene matches. Per the germline V gene, CDR1 is SGHRS and CDR2 is YFSETQ. The CDR3 region has the DNA TGCGCCAGCAGCAGGACAGGGGACTCTAACTATGGCTACACCTTC. The encoded protein is CASSRTGDSNYGYTF.

The chain recombines TRBV4-1 with TRBJ2-7, with D possibly being TRBD2 (5 bases). The germline V gene encodes CDR1 MGHRA and CDR2 YSYEKL. The CDR3 has 15 amino acids. Trimming took off 4 bases at V and 2 bases at J, with 15 bases between the two ends. In DNA form, the CDR3 reads TGCGCCAGCAGCCGAAACGGACTCCCCGCCTACGAGCAGTACTTC. Protein product: CASSRNGLPAYEQYF.

The chain combines TRBV20-1 with TRBJ2-3, with 11 bases matching TRBD2. The germline V gene has CDR1 DFQATT and CDR2 SNEGSKA (reference sequence). V lost 3 bases and J lost 4; bases outside the gene matches: 3. This CDR3 region has 14 residues. The CDR3 nucleotides read TGCAGTGCTAGTACTAGCGGGAGCTCAGATACGCAGTATTTT. Translating it yields CSASTSGSSDTQYF.